This T cell receptor beta chain originates from a study of blood T cell repertoires in COVID-19. The wider study: Acute-phase and convalescent COVID-19 samples originated in the United States, Italy and Spain.

This clone was detected only once. The CDR3 extends over 12 amino acids. CDR1 GTSNPN and CDR2 SVGIG come from the germline V gene (reference sequence). V lost 8 bases to trimming and J lost 2 bases, with 10 bases between them. Generated by immunoSEQ multiplex PCR, the TCRdb table keeps only in-frame clones and is missing some. This sample has about 190,000 clones; around 90% occur once, and the top ten carry approximately 0.64%. The V call is TRBV30, the J call TRBJ1-3; D gene unclear. The source material was peripheral blood. The TCR comes from a man between 45 and 60 years old with acute or convalescent COVID-19. The CDR3, as DNA: TGTGCCCGCGGATGGACTGGAAACACCATATATTTT. The encoded protein is CARGWTGNTIYF.